The clone carrying this TCR beta chain was detected many times. The record originates from a study of T cells in Graves' hyperthyroidism and ophthalmopathy. RNA transcripts served as the template for amplifying TCR beta CDR3 regions. HTBI primers drove first-round RT-PCR of the TCR CDR3. TCRdb ran MiXCR on the multiplex PCR reads and lists one entry per CDR3 protein. The data contain hundreds of thousands of distinct CDR3 sequences, 16% of them singletons. PBMCs were collected from a roughly 10 ml volume of fresh peripheral blood. V was cut by 5 bases and J by 8 bases, with 16 bases left in between. The CDR3 extends over 14 amino acids. Germline CDR1 is KGHSH and CDR2 is LQKENI.

This clonotype originated in a woman aged 40 to 55 with Graves' ophthalmopathy. Material for sequencing was blood. The chain links TRBV18 to TRBJ2-1; D tentatively reads TRBD1 or TRBD2 (5 bases each). CDR3 amino acids: CASSSRDGRDEQFF. CDR3 in DNA: TGTGCCAGCTCATCCCGGGACGGTCGCGATGAGCAGTTCTTC.